A single sample is the source of the 21 T cell receptor beta chains below, sequenced in a study of cytomegalovirus exposure and HLA in healthy donors. Libraries were prepared by immunoSEQ multiplex PCR; TCRdb keeps only in-frame clonotypes and omits some of them. The table has about 310,000 clones, roughly 87% seen once. The sequencing sample was made of PBMCs. The receptors were sampled from a man aged 30 to 39 in good health and CMV-seronegative.

The chain's CDR3 is CASSYIRTGGGYGYTF. In DNA, the CDR3 is TGTGCCAGCAGTTATATCAGGACAGGGGGCGGGTATGGCTACACCTTC. J is TRBJ1-2 and V is TRBV6-5; 11 bases fit TRBD1. Losses at the gene ends were 3 bases for V and 5 bases for J; bases not matched to a gene: 8. The germline gives CDR1 MNHEY, CDR2 SVGAGI. The CDR3 covers 16 residues.

This rearrangement joins TRBV5-5 to TRBJ1-5, with 8 bases aligning to TRBD1. V trimming: 4 bases; J trimming: 6 bases; junction bases outside the gene matches: 3. The germline CDR1 and CDR2 sequences are SGHKS and YYEKEE (reference sequence). The CDR3 consists of 13 residues. The CDR3 region is CASSAGGPQPQHF. CDR3 sequence (DNA): TGTGCCAGCAGCGCAGGGGGCCCTCAGCCCCAGCATTTT.

The rearrangement links TRBV15 to TRBJ1-3; tentatively, D is TRBD1 (6 bases). CDR3 length: 16 residues. Trimming took off 5 bases at V and 7 bases at J, with 21 bases between the two ends. Per germline, CDR1 LNHNV and CDR2 YYDKDF (reference sequence). The CDR3 region is CATSANRDTAGNTIYF. CDR3 DNA sequence: TGTGCCACCAGCGCCAACCGGGACACCGCAGGGAACACCATATATTTT.

The chain is built from TRBV7-9 and TRBJ2-4; 9 nucleotides align to TRBD1. Germline V gene data show CDR1 as SEHNR and CDR2 as FQNEAQ (reference sequence). The CDR3 runs 15 residues. The trim removed 5 bases at V and 1 base at J, leaving 3 bases unmatched. The CDR3 DNA reads as TGTGCCAGCAGCGCCGGACAGGGGGCCAAAAACATTCAGTACTTC. Encoded protein: CASSAGQGAKNIQYF.

The chain combines TRBV12-5 with TRBJ2-1, with 7 bases lining up with TRBD1. V trimming: 2 bases; J trimming: 11 bases; junction bases outside the gene matches: 6. CDR1 and CDR2 (germline): LGHNT, FRNRAP. CDR3 length: 13 amino acids. CDR3 DNA sequence: TGTGCTAGTGGTTTGCGGCGACAGGGAAAGCAGTTCTTC. Amino acids: CASGLRRQGKQFF.

The chain carries TRBV4-3 and TRBJ1-2, with a possible D match to TRBD1 (6 bases). Deletions cut 0 bases from V and 4 bases from J, with 15 bases between. The germline gives CDR1 LGHNA, CDR2 YSLEER. The CDR3 loop spans 16 amino acids. Here the CDR3 DNA reads TGCGCCAGCAGCCAAGAGCTCAGGGGAGATACCTATGGCTACACCTTC. This codes for CASSQELRGDTYGYTF.

In this sample, this clone turned up once. The J gene is TRBJ1-1, the V gene TRBV6-1; D not resolved. Trimming cost V 6 bases and J 7 bases, with 18 bases left between them. Germline CDR1 and CDR2: MNHNS and SASEGT. CDR3 length: 14 amino acids. The CDR3 bases are TGTGCCAGCAGATATTCGGGTCTCCCCTTTGAAGCTTTCTTT. Its protein is CASRYSGLPFEAFF.

The DNA of the CDR3 is TGTGCCAGTAGTATGTTGGGACAGCTCTATGGCTACACCTTC. It specifies CASSMLGQLYGYTF. The chain links TRBV19 to TRBJ1-2; 7 bases map to TRBD1. The trim removed 3 bases at V and 4 bases at J, leaving 5 bases unmatched. The CDR3 has 14 residues. Germline V gives CDR1 LNHDA, CDR2 SQIVND (reference sequence).

The gene calls are TRBV27 and TRBJ2-5, with D uncertain. Trimming removed 5 bases at V and 1 base at J, with 11 bases between. The germline V gene has CDR1 MNHEY and CDR2 SMNVEV (reference sequence). This CDR3 comprises 14 residues. The CDR3 nucleotides are TGTGCCAGCAGTCTTACCAGGCGCCAAGAGACCCAGTACTTC. It yields the protein CASSLTRRQETQYF.

J is TRBJ1-1 and V is TRBV4-1; the D gene is possibly TRBD1 (5 bases). In germline, CDR1 is MGHRA, CDR2 YSYEKL. The CDR3 extends over 14 amino acids. V was trimmed by 4 bases and J by 1 base, leaving 10 bases between them. The CDR3 bases are TGCGCCAGCAGCCCGTCCCAGGGGAACACTGAAGCTTTCTTT. It translates to CASSPSQGNTEAFF.

This chain joins TRBV6-1 and TRBJ2-7; D might be TRBD1 (6 bases). This CDR3 region has 14 residues. Germline assignment: CDR1 MNHNS and CDR2 SASEGT. V was cut by 6 bases and J by 3 bases, with 15 bases left in between. The CDR3, as DNA: TGTGCCAGCAGGATCAACAGGGTTAACTACGAGCAGTACTTC. Translating gives CASRINRVNYEQYF.

Only one count was recorded for this clone. This chain links TRBV6-4 with TRBJ2-1; D not resolved. This CDR3 has 12 residues. From germline, CDR1 is MRHNA and CDR2 SNTAGT. Between the trimmed V and J ends, which lost 6 bases and 8 bases, there was a span of 11 bases. This CDR3 is CASSGLGDEQFF. The CDR3 nucleotides are TGTGCCAGCAGCGGCCTAGGTGATGAGCAGTTCTTC.

This chain joins TRBV4-3 and TRBJ1-1, with 9 bases identical to TRBD1. The V and J ends lost 1 base and 1 base, in that order; junction bases with no gene match: 4. This CDR3 has 16 amino acids. Per germline, CDR1 LGHNA and CDR2 YSLEER. CDR3 DNA sequence: TGCGCCAGCAGCCAAGGGACAGGGGTTCGGAACACTGAAGCTTTCTTT. Its protein is CASSQGTGVRNTEAFF.

The CDR3 DNA reads TGTGCCAGCAGCTTACCGGGACAGGGGGCCAATGAGCAGTTCTTC. It codes for CASSLPGQGANEQFF. The V call is TRBV5-6, the J call TRBJ2-1, with TRBD1 matching over 12 bases. The trim removed 2 bases at V and 6 bases at J, leaving 3 bases unmatched. Germline loops: CDR1 SGHDT, CDR2 YYEEEE. There are 15 residues in the CDR3.

This clone has a single count. The chain has TRBV11-2 and TRBJ2-7; D not resolved. The CDR3 runs to 12 residues. The germline V gene encodes CDR1 SGHAT and CDR2 FQNNGV. V lost 5 bases, J lost 0 bases, and 5 bases lay in between. CDR3 nucleotides: TGTGCCAGCAGCGGGCCCTCCTACGAGCAGTACTTC. This translates into CASSGPSYEQYF. Drawing the rest from reference TRBV11-2 and TRBJ2-7, the complete variable domain is EAGVAQSPRYKIIEKRQSVAFWCNPISGHATLYWYQQILGQGPKLLIQFQNNGVVDDSQLPKDRFSAERLKGVDSTLKIQPAKLEDSAVYLCASSGPSYEQYFGPGTRLTVT.

The chain joins TRBV5-1 to TRBJ1-1, with D tentatively TRBD1 (5 bases). The CDR3 runs 15 residues. CDR1 is SGHRS, CDR2 YFSETQ, per germline. The ends were cut back, 2 bases at V and 1 base at J, with 12 bases in the middle. CDR3 protein: CASSLWGVRNTEAFF. Written as DNA, the CDR3 is TGCGCCAGCAGCTTATGGGGGGTACGGAACACTGAAGCTTTCTTT.

CDR3 bases: TGCGCCAGCAGCTCCGAGTCCCTCACTGAAGCTTTCTTT. The encoded protein is CASSSESLTEAFF. The chain recombines TRBV5-1 with TRBJ1-1, with D uncertain. The V end lost 3 bases, the J end lost 4 bases, and 10 bases lay between the germline ends. The CDR3 has 13 residues. Germline V gene sequence: CDR1 SGHRS, CDR2 YFSETQ.

This clone was detected many times. J is TRBJ2-5 and V is TRBV7-9; 9 bases line up with TRBD1. The CDR3 is made up of 12 amino acids. Unmatched junction bases numbered 8, after V lost 5 bases and J lost 13 bases. Germline-derived CDR1 and CDR2 are SEHNR and FQNEAQ (reference sequence). The CDR3 bases are TGTGCCAGCAGCATCCCACAGGGGGCTCCGTACTTC. Translating gives CASSIPQGAPYF.

This clone was recorded only once. The chain recombines TRBV27 with TRBJ1-6; tentatively, D is TRBD1 (5 bases). CDR3 length: 14 residues. Germline lookup yields CDR1 MNHEY and CDR2 SMNVEV (reference sequence). V lost 7 bases and J lost 8, with 15 bases in between. CDR3 protein: CASTQGFEYSPLHF. The DNA for the CDR3 is TGTGCCAGCACCCAGGGTTTTGAGTATTCACCCCTCCACTTT.

The rearrangement joins TRBV10-1 to TRBJ2-7; 9 bases line up with TRBD1. V was pared by 3 bases and J by 6 bases, with 9 bases of the junction left unmatched. Per germline, CDR1 WNHNN and CDR2 SYGVQD (reference sequence). The CDR3 contains 15 residues. CDR3 in amino acids: CASSDYRTGVSEQYF. The CDR3 DNA follows: TGCGCCAGCAGTGATTATCGGACAGGGGTTTCCGAGCAGTACTTC.

The chain couples TRBV7-9 to TRBJ2-6; no definite D call. This CDR3 comprises 15 residues. The germline V gene has CDR1 SEHNR and CDR2 FQNEAQ (reference sequence). V was clipped by 1 base and J by 1 base, with 5 bases between them. The CDR3 is CASSLVVSGANVLTF. The DNA for the CDR3 is TGTGCCAGCAGCTTAGTCGTTTCTGGGGCCAACGTCCTGACTTTC.